The entry below gives a single T cell receptor (beta chain) sequence along with its context. Its antigen remains unknown. CDR1 and CDR2 from the germline V gene are SGHAT and FQNNGV. V was pared by 3 bases and J by 4 bases, with 20 bases between. This CDR3 contains 17 residues. The data derive from a study of T cell responses to AZD1222 COVID-19 vaccine. Study results and limitations: Spike-wide vaccine-associated CD4 TCRs dominated at 160-218 and 743-854. Only five or six AZD1222 recipients tested seropositive at baseline. Breadth and depth of Spike-specific TCRs rose after two AZD1222 doses. The peak T cell response came first, and repertoires were sampled only after it.

This table comes from immunoSEQ multiplex PCR, and its TCRdb copy is limited to in-frame clones, with some not included. This sample yields 100,000 to 140,000 clones, of which approximately 90% are seen a single time; 4% to 5.5% belongs to the top ten. This clonotype was obtained from an adult in good health. Specimen: peripheral blood, collected on day 0 of AZD1222 vaccination. This chain links TRBV11-2 with TRBJ2-3; a weak D match, TRBD2 (5 bases). CDR3 in DNA: TGTGCCAGCAGCTTGGTTTATCCTAGCCCTGAGGCAGATACGCAGTATTTT. Its translation is CASSLVYPSPEADTQYF.